These 17 T cell receptor beta chains came from one sample sequenced in a study of shared clonotypes between healthy human individuals. Generated by immunoSEQ multiplex PCR, the TCRdb table keeps only in-frame clones and is missing some. Among a few million clones listed, about nine tenths were seen once. Sequences were obtained from naive CD4+ T cells from PBMCs. The subset here: CD45RA+ positively selected. The source of these receptors is a man between 18 and 29 years old in good health. Some clones in this sample may be carry-over from other donors' samples.

The chain couples TRBV11-2 to TRBJ1-2; a possible D gene is TRBD1 (5 bases). Trimming pared 0 bases from V and 0 bases from J, leaving 11 bases between. The germline V gene encodes CDR1 SGHAT and CDR2 FQNNGV. The CDR3 has 16 amino acids. CDR3 sequence: CASSLEWGGANYGYTF. The CDR3 bases are TGTGCCAGCAGCTTAGAGTGGGGCGGCGCTAACTATGGCTACACCTTC.

CDR3: CASSHDRALGRSGNTIYF. Here the CDR3 DNA reads TGTGCCAGCAGCCACGACAGGGCCCTGGGGCGCTCTGGAAACACCATATATTTT. This chain uses TRBV7-8 with TRBJ1-3; 7 bases are a match to TRBD1. After removal of 5 bases from V and 0 bases from J, the junction contained 13 bases not matched to a gene. Germline loops: CDR1 SGHVS, CDR2 FQNEAQ. The CDR3 extends over 18 amino acids.

The count of this clone is one. CDR3 DNA: TGCGCCAGCAGCTCGGGCGTTGGGGGCAATCAGCCCCAGCATTTT. Translation gives CASSSGVGGNQPQHF. The chain joins TRBV5-1 to TRBJ1-5, with no clear D. The germline V gene has CDR1 SGHRS and CDR2 YFSETQ. Deletions cut 3 bases from V and 2 bases from J, with 12 bases between. The CDR3 spans 15 residues.

The chain couples TRBV28 to TRBJ2-6; D possibly matches TRBD1 or TRBD2 (5 bases each). This CDR3 spans 17 amino acids. V was pared by 5 bases and J by 3 bases, with 17 bases between. CDR1 is MDHEN and CDR2 is SYDVKM in the germline V gene. The CDR3 is CASSPPGTRSGANVLTF. The CDR3 coding sequence is TGTGCCAGCAGTCCTCCCGGGACGCGGAGTGGGGCCAACGTCCTGACTTTC. Full variable domain (rest looked up from reference TRBV28 and TRBJ2-6): DVKVTQSSRYLVKRTGEKVFLECVQDMDHENMFWYRQDPGLGLRLIYFSYDVKMKEKGDIPEGYSVSREKKERFSLILESASTNQTSMYLCASSPPGTRSGANVLTFGAGSRLTVL.

The rearrangement links TRBV9 to TRBJ2-1; no firm D call. The CDR3 loop spans 15 amino acids. Germline CDR1 reads SGDLS; CDR2 reads YYNGEE. V was clipped by 2 bases and J by 2 bases, with 11 bases between them. The CDR3 coding sequence is TGTGCCAGCAGCGTGGCCCTCCTCCCCTACAATGAGCAGTTCTTC. Amino acid sequence: CASSVALLPYNEQFF.

V and J are TRBV7-9 and TRBJ2-3, with D perhaps matching TRBD1 or TRBD2 (5 bases each). Trimming stripped 1 base from V and 10 bases from J, with 12 bases between. CDR1 and CDR2 (germline): SEHNR, FQNEAQ (reference sequence). This CDR3 is 13 amino acids long. The CDR3, as DNA: TGTGCCAGCAGCTTAGGGAGGCAGGGACCGCAGTATTTT. Translating gives CASSLGRQGPQYF.

In regard to this clone: The sample has other DNA sequences that encode this CDR3 too. J is TRBJ1-2 and V is TRBV29-1; a possible D gene is TRBD1 (5 bases). V was shortened by 6 bases and J by 1 base, with 9 bases between the two germline ends. This CDR3 is built from 12 residues. The germline gives CDR1 SQVTM, CDR2 ANQGSEA. The CDR3 nucleotides are TGCAGCGTGGGGAGGGGTAACTATGGCTACACCTTC. Amino acids: CSVGRGNYGYTF.

V usage is TRBV7-9 and J usage is TRBJ2-7; 10 positions agree with TRBD1. The germline V gene encodes CDR1 SEHNR and CDR2 FQNEAQ (reference sequence). V was pared by 5 bases and J by 0 bases, with 13 bases of the junction left unmatched. The CDR3 runs to 18 residues. The DNA for the CDR3 is TGTGCCAGCAGCGATCCGGGACAGGGGCCAAACCACTCCTACGAGCAGTACTTC. This translates into CASSDPGQGPNHSYEQYF.

The rearrangement joins TRBV19 to TRBJ2-3, with 11 bases lining up with TRBD1. This CDR3 contains 16 residues. Germline CDR1 reads LNHDA; CDR2 reads SQIVND (reference sequence). V lost 6 bases to trimming and J lost 0 bases; unmatched junction nucleotides: 5. CDR3 sequence reads: CASRRTGGPSTDTQYF. The CDR3 DNA follows: TGTGCCAGTAGAAGGACAGGGGGCCCTAGCACAGATACGCAGTATTTT. The whole variable domain, filled in from reference TRBV19 and TRBJ2-3, reads DGGITQSPKYLFRKEGQNVTLSCEQNLNHDAMYWYRQDPGQGLRLIYYSQIVNDFQKGDIAEGYSVSREKKESFPLTVTSAQKNPTAFYLCASRRTGGPSTDTQYFGPGTRLTVL.

The CDR3 protein is CATSRSPGQFYEQYF. CDR3 in DNA: TGTGCCACCAGCAGATCACCGGGACAGTTCTACGAGCAGTACTTC. The chain uses TRBV15 and TRBJ2-7; 7 nucleotides line up with TRBD1. The CDR3 spans 15 residues. Germline CDR1 and CDR2: LNHNV and YYDKDF (reference sequence). J was trimmed by 3 bases and V by 2 bases; bases with no gene match: 7.

The chain is built from TRBV30 and TRBJ2-7, with a weak D call TRBD2 (5 bases). V was shortened by 0 bases and J by 7 bases, with 22 bases between the two germline ends. Germline CDR1 and CDR2: GTSNPN and SVGIG (reference sequence). The length of the CDR3 is 16 residues. The CDR3 region is CAWSVLGGHISGEQYF. The CDR3 nucleotides read TGTGCCTGGAGTGTACTAGGCGGCCACATCTCGGGGGAGCAGTACTTC.

The chain uses TRBV28 and TRBJ2-7, with TRBD1 matching 7 bases. The V gene end was trimmed by 6 bases and the J gene end by 3 bases; junction bases not matched to a gene: 5. This CDR3 comprises 13 residues. The V gene's germline CDR1 is MDHEN and CDR2 SYDVKM. The CDR3 protein is CASRLGQIYEQYF. The CDR3 nucleotides read TGTGCCAGCAGGCTGGGACAGATCTACGAGCAGTACTTC. Together with reference TRBV28 and TRBJ2-7, the CDR3 gives the full variable domain: DVKVTQSSRYLVKRTGEKVFLECVQDMDHENMFWYRQDPGLGLRLIYFSYDVKMKEKGDIPEGYSVSREKKERFSLILESASTNQTSMYLCASRLGQIYEQYFGPGTRLTVT.

The rearrangement joins TRBV11-2 to TRBJ1-2, with 10 bases lining up with TRBD1. Losses at the gene ends were 5 bases for V and 3 bases for J; bases not matched to a gene: 6. Germline lookup yields CDR1 SGHAT and CDR2 FQNNGV. The length of the CDR3 is 15 residues. The CDR3 protein is CASSGGTGVDYGYTF. In DNA, the CDR3 is TGTGCCAGCAGCGGGGGGACAGGGGTTGACTATGGCTACACCTTC.

The chain joins TRBV28 to TRBJ2-3; 7 bases line up with TRBD2. The V gene end was trimmed by 5 bases and the J gene end by 4 bases; junction bases not matched to a gene: 12. The germline CDR1 and CDR2 sequences are MDHEN and SYDVKM. CDR3 length: 16 residues. DNA of the CDR3: TGTGCCAGCAGTCCCGGTGGGGCGGGGGAATCAGATACGCAGTATTTT. Translating gives CASSPGGAGESDTQYF.

This clone was seen once. V gene TRBV10-2 combines with J gene TRBJ1-2; 8 positions agree with TRBD1. The J segment lost 2 bases and the V segment lost 6 bases, leaving 2 bases of the junction unmatched. Germline CDR1 and CDR2: WSHSY and SAAADI. The CDR3 is made up of 13 amino acids. The CDR3 nucleotides are TGCGCCAGCAGCCGACAGGGGAACTATGGCTACACCTTC. This codes for CASSRQGNYGYTF.

The chain carries TRBV6-1 and TRBJ2-5; TRBD1 matches at 8 bases. Germline loops: CDR1 MNHNS, CDR2 SASEGT. This CDR3 is built from 14 residues. V shed 5 bases, J shed 5 bases, and the junction held 7 bases outside the gene matches. CDR3 bases: TGTGCCAGCAGTTGGACAGGGTCGAGGGAGACCCAGTACTTC. Residues: CASSWTGSRETQYF.

The chain links TRBV6-6 to TRBJ1-5; D uncertain. The V end lost 5 bases, the J end lost 4 bases, and 9 bases lay between the germline ends. From germline, CDR1 is MNHNY and CDR2 SVGAGI (reference sequence). This CDR3 has 13 amino acids. The CDR3 DNA reads as TGTGCCAGCAGTCAGGACTCGAATCAGCCCCAGCATTTT. This sequence encodes CASSQDSNQPQHF.